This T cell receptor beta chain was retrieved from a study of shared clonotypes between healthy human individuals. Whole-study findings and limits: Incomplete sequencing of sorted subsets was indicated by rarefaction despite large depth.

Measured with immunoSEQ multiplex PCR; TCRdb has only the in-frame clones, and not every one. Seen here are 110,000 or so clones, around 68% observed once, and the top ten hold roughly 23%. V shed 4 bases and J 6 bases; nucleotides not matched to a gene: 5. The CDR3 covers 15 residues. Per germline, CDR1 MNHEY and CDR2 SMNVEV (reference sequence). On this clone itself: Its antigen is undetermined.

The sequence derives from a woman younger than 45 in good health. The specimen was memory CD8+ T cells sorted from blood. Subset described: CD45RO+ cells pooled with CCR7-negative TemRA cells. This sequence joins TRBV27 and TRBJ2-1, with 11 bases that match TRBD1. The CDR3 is CASSSGTGGINEQFF. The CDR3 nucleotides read TGTGCCAGCAGTTCCGGGACAGGGGGTATCAATGAGCAGTTCTTC.